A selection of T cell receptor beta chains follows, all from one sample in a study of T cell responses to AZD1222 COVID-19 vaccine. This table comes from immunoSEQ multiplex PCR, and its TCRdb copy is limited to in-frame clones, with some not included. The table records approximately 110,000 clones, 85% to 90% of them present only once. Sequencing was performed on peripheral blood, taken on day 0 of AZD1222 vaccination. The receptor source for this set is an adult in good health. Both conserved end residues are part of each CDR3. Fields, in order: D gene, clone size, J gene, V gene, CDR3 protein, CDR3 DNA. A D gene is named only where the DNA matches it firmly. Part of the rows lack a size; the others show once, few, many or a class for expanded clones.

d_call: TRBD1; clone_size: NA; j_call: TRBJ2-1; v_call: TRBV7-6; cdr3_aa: CASSYQGASYNEQFF; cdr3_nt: TGTGCCAGCAGCTACCAGGGGGCTTCCTACAATGAGCAGTTCTTC
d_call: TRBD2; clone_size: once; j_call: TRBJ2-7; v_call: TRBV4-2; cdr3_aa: CASSQEERGSYEQYF; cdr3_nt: TGTGCCAGCAGCCAAGAGGAGCGGGGCTCCTACGAGCAGTACTTC
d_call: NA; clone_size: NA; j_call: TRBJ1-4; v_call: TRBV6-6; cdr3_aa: CASSTQDAPGEKLFF; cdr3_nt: TGTGCCAGCAGTACCCAGGACGCACCCGGGGAAAAACTGTTTTTT
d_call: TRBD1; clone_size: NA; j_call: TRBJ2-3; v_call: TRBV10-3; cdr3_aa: CAIVEGQGGADTQYF; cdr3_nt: TGTGCCATCGTGGAGGGACAGGGAGGCGCAGATACGCAGTATTTT
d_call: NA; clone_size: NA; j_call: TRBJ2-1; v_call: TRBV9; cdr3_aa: CASNQAGVASYNEQFF; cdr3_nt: TGTGCCAGCAACCAGGCCGGGGTCGCCTCCTACAATGAGCAGTTCTTC
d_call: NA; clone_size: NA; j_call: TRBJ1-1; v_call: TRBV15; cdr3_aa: CATSRYSNTEAFF; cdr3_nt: TGTGCCACCAGCAGATACTCGAACACTGAAGCTTTCTTT
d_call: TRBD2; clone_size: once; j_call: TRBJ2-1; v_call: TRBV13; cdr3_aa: CASSVTSGGEQFF; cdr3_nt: TGTGCCAGCAGTGTGACTAGCGGGGGTGAGCAGTTCTTC
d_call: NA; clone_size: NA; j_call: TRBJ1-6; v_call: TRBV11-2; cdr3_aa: CASSSSTSPLHF; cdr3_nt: TGTGCCAGCAGCTCCAGCACTTCACCCCTCCACTTT
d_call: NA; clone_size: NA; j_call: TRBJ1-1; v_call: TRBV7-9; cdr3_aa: CASSQPLTNTEAFF; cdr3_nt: TGTGCCAGCAGCCAGCCCCTAACGAACACTGAAGCTTTCTTT
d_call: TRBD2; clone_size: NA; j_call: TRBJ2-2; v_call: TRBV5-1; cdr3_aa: CASRAGTSGNTGELFF; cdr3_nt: TGCGCCAGCAGGGCCGGGACTAGCGGGAACACCGGGGAGCTGTTTTTT
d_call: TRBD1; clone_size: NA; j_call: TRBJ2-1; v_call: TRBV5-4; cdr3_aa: CASSLGGVSPYNEQFF; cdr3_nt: TGTGCCAGCAGCTTAGGGGGCGTCAGCCCCTACAATGAGCAGTTCTTC
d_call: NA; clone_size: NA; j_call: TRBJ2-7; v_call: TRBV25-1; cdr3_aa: CASSEPSLYEQYF; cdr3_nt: TGTGCCAGCAGTGAACCAAGTCTTTACGAGCAGTACTTC
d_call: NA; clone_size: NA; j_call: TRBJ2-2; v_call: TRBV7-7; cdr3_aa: CASSPKNGELFF; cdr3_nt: TGTGCCAGCAGCCCGAAGAACGGGGAGCTGTTTTTT
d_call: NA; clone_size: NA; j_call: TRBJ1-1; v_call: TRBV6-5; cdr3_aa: CASSYSLLVRDTEAFF; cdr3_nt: TGTGCCAGCAGTTACTCACTGCTGGTGCGTGACACTGAAGCTTTCTTT
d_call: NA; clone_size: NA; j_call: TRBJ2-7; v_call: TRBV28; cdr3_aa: CASSFGGTETYEQYF; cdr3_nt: TGTGCCAGCAGTTTTGGGGGGACAGAGACCTACGAGCAGTACTTC
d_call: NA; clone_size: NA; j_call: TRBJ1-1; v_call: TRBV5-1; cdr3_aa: CASSARSGTSDLRNTEAFF; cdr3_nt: TGCGCCAGCAGCGCCAGGTCGGGCACGTCCGATTTGAGGAACACTGAAGCTTTCTTT
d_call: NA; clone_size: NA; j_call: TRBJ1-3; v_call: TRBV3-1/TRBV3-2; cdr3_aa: CASTQGRNTIYF; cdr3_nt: TGTGCCAGCACACAGGGAAGAAACACCATATATTTT
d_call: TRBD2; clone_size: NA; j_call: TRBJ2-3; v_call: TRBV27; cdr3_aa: CASSLSGRVPTYTQYF; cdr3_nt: TGTGCCAGCAGTTTATCGGGGAGGGTACCCACATATACGCAGTATTTT
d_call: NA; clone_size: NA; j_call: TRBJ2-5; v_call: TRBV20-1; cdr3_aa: CSASYEETQYF; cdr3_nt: TGCAGTGCTAGCTATGAGGAGACCCAGTACTTC
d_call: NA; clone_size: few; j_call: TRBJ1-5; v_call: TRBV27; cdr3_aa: CASRLDRNQPQHF; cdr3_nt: TGTGCCAGCAGGCTCGACAGGAATCAGCCCCAGCATTTT
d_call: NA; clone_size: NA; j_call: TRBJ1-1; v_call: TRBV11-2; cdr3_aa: CASSFTGRVEAFF; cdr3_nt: TGTGCCAGCAGCTTTACGGGGAGGGTTGAAGCTTTCTTT
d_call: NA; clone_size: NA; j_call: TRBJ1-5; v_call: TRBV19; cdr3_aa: CASSPLTHPGPQHF; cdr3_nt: TGTGCCAGTAGCCCACTCACGCACCCAGGGCCCCAGCATTTT
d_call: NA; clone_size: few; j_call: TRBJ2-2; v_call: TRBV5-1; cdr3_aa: CASSLVRGQREELFF; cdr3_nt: TGCGCCAGCAGCTTGGTCCGGGGCCAGCGCGAGGAGCTGTTTTTT
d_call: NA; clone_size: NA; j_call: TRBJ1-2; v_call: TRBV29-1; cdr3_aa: CSPDPLGGGYTF; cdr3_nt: TGCAGCCCCGACCCCCTAGGGGGAGGCTACACCTTC
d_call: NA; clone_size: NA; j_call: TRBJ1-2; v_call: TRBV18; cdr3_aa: CASSPPTESYGYTF; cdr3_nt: TGTGCCAGCTCACCACCGACAGAATCCTATGGCTACACCTTC
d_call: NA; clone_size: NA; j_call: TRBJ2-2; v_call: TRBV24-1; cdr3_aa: CATSKGRDTGELFF; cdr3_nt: TGTGCCACCAGTAAGGGTAGGGACACCGGGGAGCTGTTTTTT
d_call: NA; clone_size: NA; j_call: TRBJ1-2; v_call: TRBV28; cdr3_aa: CAIHHDTNYGYTF; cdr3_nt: TGTGCCATCCATCACGATACTAACTATGGCTACACCTTC
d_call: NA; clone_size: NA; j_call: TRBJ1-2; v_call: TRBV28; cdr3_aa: CASSPPGTHPGYGYTF; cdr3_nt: TGTGCCAGCAGTCCCCCCGGGACTCACCCAGGGTATGGCTACACCTTC
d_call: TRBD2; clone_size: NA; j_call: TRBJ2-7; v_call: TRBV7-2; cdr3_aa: CASSLNAAGDLGF; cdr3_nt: TGTGCCAGCAGCTTAAATGCAGCGGGGGACCTGGGCTTC